The 26 T cell receptor beta chains listed next were all sequenced from one sample in a study of chemoradiotherapy in HPV16-positive cancers. This table comes from immunoSEQ multiplex PCR, and its TCRdb copy is limited to in-frame clones, with some not included. The sample carries some 20,000 clones, around 84% recorded once. Sequenced here: blood, sampled from a patient who underwent chemoradiotherapy. Source of these receptors: a human donor with HPV-associated anogenital cancer.

This chain uses TRBV7-8 with TRBJ2-7, with TRBD1 identical over 9 bases. The length of the CDR3 is 15 residues. Trimming cost V 5 bases and J 4 bases; bases outside gene matches: 9. Germline CDR1 and CDR2: SGHVS and FQNEAQ. The CDR3 spells CASSPPGTGSYEQYF. CDR3 bases: TGTGCCAGCAGCCCTCCCGGGACAGGGTCTTACGAGCAGTACTTC.

In its sample, this clone was seen a few times. The J gene is TRBJ2-5, the V gene TRBV11-2; TRBD1 aligns across 8 bases. Germline V lookup: CDR1 SGHAT, CDR2 FQNNGV. This CDR3 has 16 residues. After removal of 1 base from V and 2 bases from J, the junction contained 6 bases not matched to a gene. The CDR3 is CASSLATGGPQETQYF. The CDR3 nucleotides are TGTGCCAGCAGCTTAGCTACAGGGGGGCCTCAAGAGACCCAGTACTTC. Using reference TRBV11-2 and TRBJ2-5 for the parts outside the CDR3, the full variable domain is EAGVAQSPRYKIIEKRQSVAFWCNPISGHATLYWYQQILGQGPKLLIQFQNNGVVDDSQLPKDRFSAERLKGVDSTLKIQPAKLEDSAVYLCASSLATGGPQETQYFGPGTRLLVL.

The J gene is TRBJ2-1, the V gene TRBV6-6, with 13 bases matching TRBD2. This CDR3 comprises 15 residues. After removal of 2 bases from V and 7 bases from J, the junction contained 2 bases not matched to a gene. Germline CDR1 is MNHNY and CDR2 is SVGAGI (reference sequence). CDR3: CASSYGGLAGNEQFF. The CDR3 nucleotides are TGTGCCAGCAGTTACGGGGGACTAGCGGGGAATGAGCAGTTCTTC.

The genes are TRBV6-1 and TRBJ1-6; D is ambiguous. Trimming took off 0 bases at V and 6 bases at J, with 24 bases between the two ends. This CDR3 spans 20 amino acids. Germline CDR1 is MNHNS and CDR2 is SASEGT. The CDR3 region has the DNA TGTGCCAGCAGTGAAGCGGAAGGTTACAGAAACTCCGCCACTAATTCACCCCTCCACTTT. It specifies CASSEAEGYRNSATNSPLHF.

The chain links TRBV6-1 to TRBJ1-6; TRBD1 aligns across 9 bases. The germline V gene encodes CDR1 MNHNS and CDR2 SASEGT. This CDR3 contains 14 residues. J gave up 7 bases and V 7 bases, and 5 bases lay outside the gene matches. The CDR3, as DNA: TGTGCCAGCACCGACAGGGGGTGGAATTCACCCCTCCACTTT. It is translated as CASTDRGWNSPLHF.

V is TRBV14 and J is TRBJ1-2; a weak D match, TRBD1 (5 bases). The V and J ends lost 2 bases and 2 bases respectively, with 12 bases between them. The V gene's germline CDR1 is SGHDN and CDR2 FVKESK. There are 15 residues in the CDR3. The CDR3 protein is CASSQSKGPNYGYTF. CDR3 nucleotide sequence: TGTGCCAGCAGCCAAAGCAAGGGACCCAACTATGGCTACACCTTC.

The chain has TRBV11-2 and TRBJ1-4; TRBD1 matches at 8 bases. V gave up 5 bases and J gave up 7 bases; unmatched junction bases: 15. Germline V lookup: CDR1 SGHAT, CDR2 FQNNGV. This CDR3 is built from 17 residues. The CDR3 sequence is CASSRFGSGGGGEKLFF. CDR3 DNA: TGTGCCAGCAGCCGTTTTGGGTCAGGGGGCGGAGGTGAAAAACTGTTTTTT.

This chain links TRBV7-9 with TRBJ1-2, with 9 bases lining up with TRBD1. The V gene end was trimmed by 5 bases and the J gene end by 1 base; junction bases not matched to a gene: 5. Germline CDR1 and CDR2: SEHNR and FQNEAQ (reference sequence). This CDR3 contains 15 residues. The CDR3 region is CASSPGTGINYGYTF. The CDR3, as DNA: TGTGCCAGCAGCCCAGGGACAGGGATTAACTATGGCTACACCTTC.

V is TRBV28 and J is TRBJ1-4; TRBD1 aligns across 11 bases. CDR1 is MDHEN, CDR2 SYDVKM, per germline. V gave up 5 bases and J gave up 7 bases; unmatched junction bases: 3. The CDR3 extends over 14 amino acids. The CDR3 here is CASSRDRGSEKLFF. The CDR3 nucleotides are TGTGCCAGCAGTCGGGACAGGGGGAGTGAAAAACTGTTTTTT.

The chain has TRBV6-1 and TRBJ1-1; D not resolved. Trimming took 0 bases from V and 1 from J, leaving 9 bases between them. CDR3 length: 15 residues. Germline V CDR1 and CDR2: MNHNS, SASEGT. The CDR3 DNA is TGTGCCAGCAGTGAAGCGAGGGTTCCGAACACTGAAGCTTTCTTT. Translation gives CASSEARVPNTEAFF.

The chain employs TRBV5-1 and TRBJ1-2, with D unclear. CDR1 is SGHRS, CDR2 YFSETQ, per germline. This CDR3 has 14 amino acids. V was trimmed by 4 bases and J by 1 base, leaving 11 bases between them. CDR3 in DNA: TGCGCCAGCAGCCCTCGGAGTGATAACTATGGCTACACCTTC. As protein: CASSPRSDNYGYTF.

The chain is built from TRBV29-1 and TRBJ1-1; possible D gene TRBD1, 6 bases. Germline-derived CDR1 and CDR2 are SQVTM and ANQGSEA. This CDR3 has 12 amino acids. V lost 6 bases, J lost 0 bases, and 8 bases lay in between. The CDR3 loop reads CSVGGLNTEAFF. CDR3 nucleotides: TGCAGCGTAGGGGGGTTGAACACTGAAGCTTTCTTT. Full variable domain (rest looked up from reference TRBV29-1 and TRBJ1-1): SAVISQKPSRDICQRGTSLTIQCQVDSQVTMMFWYRQQPGQSLTLIATANQGSEATYESGFVIDKFPISRPNLTFSTLTVSNMSPEDSSIYLCSVGGLNTEAFFGQGTRLTVV.

This sequence joins TRBV29-1 and TRBJ2-2; a weak D match, TRBD1 (5 bases). CDR3 length: 14 amino acids. CDR1 SQVTM and CDR2 ANQGSEA come from the germline V gene. V dropped 4 bases and J dropped 5 bases, with 14 bases sitting between them. The CDR3 DNA reads as TGCAGCGTTGCAAAGGACACAGAAACCGGGGAGCTGTTTTTT. This encodes CSVAKDTETGELFF.

The chain is built from TRBV10-3 and TRBJ1-4, with a tentative D call TRBD1 (5 bases). V was cut by 0 bases and J by 8 bases, with 13 bases left in between. CDR1 is ENHRY and CDR2 is SYGVKD in the germline V gene. The CDR3 extends over 15 amino acids. CDR3 in DNA: TGTGCCATCAGTGAGTCATCAGGGATTGAAGAAAAACTGTTTTTT. This gives the protein CAISESSGIEEKLFF.

The chain has TRBV12-5 and TRBJ2-7; TRBD1 matches 8 bases. Germline CDR1 LGHNT, CDR2 FRNRAP. The CDR3 is 18 amino acids. Unmatched junction bases numbered 12, after V lost 0 bases and J lost 2 bases. The CDR3 reads CASGLVPLGQGGPYEQYF. The CDR3 bases are TGTGCTAGTGGTTTGGTACCCCTAGGACAGGGCGGGCCCTACGAGCAGTACTTC.

The rearrangement uses TRBV18 and TRBJ1-4, with 7 bases aligning to TRBD1. The J segment lost 8 bases and the V segment lost 5 bases, leaving 8 bases of the junction unmatched. There are 14 residues in the CDR3. The germline gives CDR1 KGHSH, CDR2 LQKENI. CDR3 coding DNA: TGTGCCAGCTCATCACAGGGGACGGGCGAAAAACTGTTTTTT. Encoded protein: CASSSQGTGEKLFF.

This chain uses TRBV19 with TRBJ1-1, with D uncertain. Trimming cost V 3 bases and J 2 bases, with 13 bases left between them. The germline CDR1 and CDR2 sequences are LNHDA and SQIVND (reference sequence). This CDR3 spans 15 amino acids. DNA of the CDR3: TGTGCCAGTAGTATTTACGGCAGGCTAAACACTGAAGCTTTCTTT. The encoded protein is CASSIYGRLNTEAFF.

The V gene is TRBV28, the J gene TRBJ1-2; TRBD1 might be the D (5 bases). CDR1 is MDHEN and CDR2 is SYDVKM in the germline V gene. The CDR3 extends over 19 amino acids. Trimming took 6 bases from V and 2 from J, leaving 28 bases between them. The CDR3 loop is CASRTEGSGRVEGNYGYTF. The DNA for the CDR3 is TGTGCCAGCAGGACGGAAGGGTCGGGCAGGGTGGAAGGGAACTATGGCTACACCTTC.

The genes are TRBV15 and TRBJ1-4; D perhaps matches TRBD1 (5 bases). V gave up 5 bases and J gave up 4 bases, with 8 bases separating them. The CDR3 covers 13 residues. The germline V gene has CDR1 LNHNV and CDR2 YYDKDF (reference sequence). CDR3 DNA: TGTGCCACCAGCCGGGGGTATAATGAAAAACTGTTTTTT. Translation: CATSRGYNEKLFF.

The chain joins TRBV2 to TRBJ1-2; D is ambiguous. The CDR3 consists of 13 residues. V lost 6 bases to trimming and J lost 0 bases, with 8 bases between them. The germline V gene encodes CDR1 SNHLY and CDR2 FYNNEI. The CDR3 reads CASREGSNYGYTF. As DNA, the CDR3 is TGTGCCAGCAGAGAGGGATCTAACTATGGCTACACCTTC.

This clone was counted a single time. The chain combines TRBV7-9 with TRBJ2-6; D perhaps matches TRBD1 (5 bases). The CDR3 is 15 amino acids. Trimming removed 5 bases from V and 2 bases from J, with 10 bases in between. Germline assignment: CDR1 SEHNR and CDR2 FQNEAQ (reference sequence). The CDR3 sequence is CASSRTGAGANVLTF. The CDR3 nucleotides are TGTGCCAGCAGCCGAACAGGTGCTGGGGCCAACGTCCTGACTTTC.

The genes are TRBV5-1 and TRBJ2-7; D assignment may be TRBD1 or TRBD2 (5 bases each). Between the trimmed V and J ends, which lost 1 base and 4 bases, there was a span of 21 bases. Germline V CDR1 and CDR2: SGHRS, YFSETQ. The CDR3 contains 17 residues. The CDR3 nucleotides are TGCGCCAGCAGCTTGATGGGGGATGGGGTGGTCGGGTACGAGCAGTACTTC. Translated: CASSLMGDGVVGYEQYF.

The chain uses TRBV11-2 and TRBJ2-5; 11 bases map to TRBD1. The CDR3 loop spans 15 amino acids. Germline CDR1 and CDR2: SGHAT and FQNNGV. The junction had 4 bases not matched to a gene; V was cut back by 3 bases and J by 4 bases. In nucleotides, the CDR3 is TGTGCCAGCAGCTTGGACAGGGGGCGCCCAGAGACCCAGTACTTC. Amino acids: CASSLDRGRPETQYF. Filled out from reference TRBV11-2 and TRBJ2-5, the complete variable domain reads EAGVAQSPRYKIIEKRQSVAFWCNPISGHATLYWYQQILGQGPKLLIQFQNNGVVDDSQLPKDRFSAERLKGVDSTLKIQPAKLEDSAVYLCASSLDRGRPETQYFGPGTRLLVL.

CDR3 loop: CASRPGVVDQETQYF. CDR3 nucleotide sequence: TGCGCCAGCAGACCCGGGGTGGTGGACCAAGAGACCCAGTACTTC. The chain employs TRBV4-3 and TRBJ2-5; weak D call: TRBD2 (5 bases). Trimming left V 6 bases short and J 0 bases short, with 14 bases between. This CDR3 has 15 amino acids. Germline V gives CDR1 LGHNA, CDR2 YSLEER.

V is TRBV6-4 and J is TRBJ2-1; 9 bases are a match to TRBD2. The V gene end was trimmed by 3 bases and the J gene end by 0 bases; junction bases not matched to a gene: 0. Germline V gives CDR1 MRHNA, CDR2 SNTAGT. The CDR3 totals 15 residues. The CDR3 reads CASSERGGSYNEQFF. DNA for the CDR3: TGTGCCAGCAGTGAGCGGGGGGGCTCCTACAATGAGCAGTTCTTC.

V and J are TRBV2 and TRBJ1-6; D remains ambiguous. From germline, CDR1 is SNHLY and CDR2 FYNNEI. CDR3 size: 14 residues. Trimming cost V 6 bases and J 6 bases, with 12 bases left between them. The CDR3 protein is CASRAPSFNSPLHF. In nucleotides, the CDR3 is TGTGCCAGCAGGGCCCCATCGTTTAATTCACCCCTCCACTTT.